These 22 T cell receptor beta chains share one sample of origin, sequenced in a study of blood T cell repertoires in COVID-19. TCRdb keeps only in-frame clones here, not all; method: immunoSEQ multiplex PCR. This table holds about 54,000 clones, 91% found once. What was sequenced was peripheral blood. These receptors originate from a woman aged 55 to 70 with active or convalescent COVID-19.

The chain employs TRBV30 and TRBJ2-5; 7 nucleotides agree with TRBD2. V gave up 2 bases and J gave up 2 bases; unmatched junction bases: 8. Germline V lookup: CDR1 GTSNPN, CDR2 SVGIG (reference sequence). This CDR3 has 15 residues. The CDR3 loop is CAWSTSGLVQETQYF. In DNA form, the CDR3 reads TGTGCCTGGAGTACCTCCGGACTAGTTCAAGAGACCCAGTACTTC.

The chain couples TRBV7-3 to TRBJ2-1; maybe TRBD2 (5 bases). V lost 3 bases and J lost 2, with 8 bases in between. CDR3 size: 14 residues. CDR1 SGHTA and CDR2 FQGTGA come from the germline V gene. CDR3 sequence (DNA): TGTGCCAGCAGCTTTTCGGGAACCTACAATGAGCAGTTCTTC. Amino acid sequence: CASSFSGTYNEQFF. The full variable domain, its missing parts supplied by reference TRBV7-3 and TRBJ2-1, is GAGVSQTPSNKVTEKGKYVELRCDPISGHTALYWYRQSLGQGPEFLIYFQGTGAADDSGLPNDRFFAVRPEGSVSTLKIQRTERGDSAVYLCASSFSGTYNEQFFGPGTRLTVL.

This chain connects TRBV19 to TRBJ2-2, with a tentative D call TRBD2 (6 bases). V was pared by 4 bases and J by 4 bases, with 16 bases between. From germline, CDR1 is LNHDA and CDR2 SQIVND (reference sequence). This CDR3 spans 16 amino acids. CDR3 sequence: CASSSSTRVTTGELFF. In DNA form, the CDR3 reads TGTGCCAGTAGTAGCTCGACTAGGGTTACCACCGGGGAGCTGTTTTTT.

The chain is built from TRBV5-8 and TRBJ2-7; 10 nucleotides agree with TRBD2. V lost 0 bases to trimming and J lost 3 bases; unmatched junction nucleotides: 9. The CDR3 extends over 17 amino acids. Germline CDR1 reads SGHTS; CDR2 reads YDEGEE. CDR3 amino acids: CASSLATRASGGYEQYF. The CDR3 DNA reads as TGTGCCAGCAGCTTGGCTACTCGGGCTAGCGGGGGCTACGAGCAGTACTTC.

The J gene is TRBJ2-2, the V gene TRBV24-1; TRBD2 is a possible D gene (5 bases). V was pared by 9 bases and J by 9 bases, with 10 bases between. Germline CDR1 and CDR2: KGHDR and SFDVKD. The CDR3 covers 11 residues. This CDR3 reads CATGERRELFF. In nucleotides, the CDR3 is TGTGCCACCGGGGAGAGAAGGGAGCTGTTTTTT.

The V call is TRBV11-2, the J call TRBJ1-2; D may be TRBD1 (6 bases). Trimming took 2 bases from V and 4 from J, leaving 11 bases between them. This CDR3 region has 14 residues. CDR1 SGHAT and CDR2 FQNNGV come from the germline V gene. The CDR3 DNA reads TGTGCCAGCAGCTTATTTACAGGGTCCTATGGCTACACCTTC. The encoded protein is CASSLFTGSYGYTF.

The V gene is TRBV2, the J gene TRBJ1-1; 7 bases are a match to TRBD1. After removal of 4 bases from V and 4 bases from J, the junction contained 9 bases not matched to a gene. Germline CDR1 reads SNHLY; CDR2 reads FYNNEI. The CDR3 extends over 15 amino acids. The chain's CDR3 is CASSAQGQQGTEAFF. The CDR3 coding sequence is TGTGCCAGCAGTGCCCAGGGACAGCAAGGCACTGAAGCTTTCTTT.

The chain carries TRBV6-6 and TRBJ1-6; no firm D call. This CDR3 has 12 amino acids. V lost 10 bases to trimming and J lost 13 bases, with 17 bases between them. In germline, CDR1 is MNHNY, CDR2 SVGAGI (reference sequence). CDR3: CANIRFRRPLHF. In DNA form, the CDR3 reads TGTGCCAACATAAGGTTTAGGAGGCCCCTCCACTTT.

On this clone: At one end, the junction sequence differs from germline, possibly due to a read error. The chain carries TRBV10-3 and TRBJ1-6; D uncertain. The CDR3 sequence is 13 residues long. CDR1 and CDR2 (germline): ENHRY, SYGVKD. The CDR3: CAISESLLQAVSW. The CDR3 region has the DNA TGTGCCATCAGTGAGTCGCTTTTGCAGGCCGTTAGTTGG.

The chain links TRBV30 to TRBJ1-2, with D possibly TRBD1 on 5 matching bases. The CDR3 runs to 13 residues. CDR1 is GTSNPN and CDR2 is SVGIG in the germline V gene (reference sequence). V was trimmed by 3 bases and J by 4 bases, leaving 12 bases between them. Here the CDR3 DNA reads TGTGCCTGGAGGGCAGGGTCGGGCTATGGCTACACCTTC. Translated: CAWRAGSGYGYTF.

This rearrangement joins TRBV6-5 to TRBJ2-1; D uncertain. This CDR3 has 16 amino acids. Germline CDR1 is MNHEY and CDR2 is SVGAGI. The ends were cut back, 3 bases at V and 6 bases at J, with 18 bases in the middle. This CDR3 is CASSYTEQLYLNEQFF. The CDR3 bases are TGTGCCAGCAGTTATACGGAGCAGCTTTATCTCAATGAGCAGTTCTTC.

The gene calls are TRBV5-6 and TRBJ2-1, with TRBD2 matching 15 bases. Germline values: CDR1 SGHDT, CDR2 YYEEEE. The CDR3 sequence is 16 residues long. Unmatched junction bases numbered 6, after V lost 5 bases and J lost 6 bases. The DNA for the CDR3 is TGTGCCAGCAGTTTCTGGACTAGCGGGAGGGGCAATGAGCAGTTCTTC. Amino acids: CASSFWTSGRGNEQFF.

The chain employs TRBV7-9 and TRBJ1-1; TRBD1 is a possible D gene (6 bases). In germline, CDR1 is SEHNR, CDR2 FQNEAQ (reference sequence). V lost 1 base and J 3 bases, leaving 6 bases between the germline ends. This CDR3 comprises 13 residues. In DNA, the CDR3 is TGTGCCAGCAGCTTAGAGGGGGACACTGAAGCTTTCTTT. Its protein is CASSLEGDTEAFF.

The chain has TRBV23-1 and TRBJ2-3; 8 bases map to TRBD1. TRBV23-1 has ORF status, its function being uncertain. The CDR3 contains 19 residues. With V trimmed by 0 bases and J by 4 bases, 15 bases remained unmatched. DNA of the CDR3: TGCGCCAGCAGTCAATCGTTGACAGGGGCGACCGGCATTGCAGATACGCAGTATTTT. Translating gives CASSQSLTGATGIADTQYF.

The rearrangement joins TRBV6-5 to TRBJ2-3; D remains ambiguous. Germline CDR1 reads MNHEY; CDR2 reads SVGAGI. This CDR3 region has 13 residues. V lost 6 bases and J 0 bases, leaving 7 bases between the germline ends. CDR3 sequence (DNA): TGTGCCAGCAGGAGCCCCAGCACAGATACGCAGTATTTT. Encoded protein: CASRSPSTDTQYF.

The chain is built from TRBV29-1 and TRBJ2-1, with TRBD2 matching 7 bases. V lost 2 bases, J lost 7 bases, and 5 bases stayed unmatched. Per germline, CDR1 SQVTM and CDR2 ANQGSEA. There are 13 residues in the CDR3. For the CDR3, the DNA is TGCAGCGTTGAAAGCGGGATGGTTAATGAGCAGTTCTTC. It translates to CSVESGMVNEQFF.

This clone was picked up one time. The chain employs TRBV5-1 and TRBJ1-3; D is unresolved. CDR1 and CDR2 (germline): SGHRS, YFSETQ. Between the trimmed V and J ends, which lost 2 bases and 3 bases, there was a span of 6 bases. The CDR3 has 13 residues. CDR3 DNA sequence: TGCGCCAGCAGCTTCGGCGGTGGAAACACCATATATTTT. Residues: CASSFGGGNTIYF. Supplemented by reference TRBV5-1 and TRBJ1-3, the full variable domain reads KAGVTQTPRYLIKTRGQQVTLSCSPISGHRSVSWYQQTPGQGLQFLFEYFSETQRNKGNFPGRFSGRQFSNSRSEMNVSTLELGDSALYLCASSFGGGNTIYFGEGSWLTVV.

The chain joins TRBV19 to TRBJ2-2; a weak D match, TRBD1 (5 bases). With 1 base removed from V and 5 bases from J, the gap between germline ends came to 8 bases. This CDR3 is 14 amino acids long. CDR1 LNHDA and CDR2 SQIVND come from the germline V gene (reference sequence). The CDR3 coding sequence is TGTGCCAGTAGTATAGTTGGGGCGACCGGGGAGCTGTTTTTT. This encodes CASSIVGATGELFF.

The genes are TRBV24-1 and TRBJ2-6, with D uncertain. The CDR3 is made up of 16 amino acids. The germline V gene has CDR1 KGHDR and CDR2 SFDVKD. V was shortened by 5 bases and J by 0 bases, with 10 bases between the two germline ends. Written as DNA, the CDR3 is TGTGCCACCAGTGGAGGATCTTACTCTGGGGCCAACGTCCTGACTTTC. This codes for CATSGGSYSGANVLTF.

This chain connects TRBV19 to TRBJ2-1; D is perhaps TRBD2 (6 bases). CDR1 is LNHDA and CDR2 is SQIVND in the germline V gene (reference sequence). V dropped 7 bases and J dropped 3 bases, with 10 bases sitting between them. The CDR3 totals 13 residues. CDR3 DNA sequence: TGTGCCAGTACGGGGGAGCTCTACAATGAGCAGTTCTTC. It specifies CASTGELYNEQFF.

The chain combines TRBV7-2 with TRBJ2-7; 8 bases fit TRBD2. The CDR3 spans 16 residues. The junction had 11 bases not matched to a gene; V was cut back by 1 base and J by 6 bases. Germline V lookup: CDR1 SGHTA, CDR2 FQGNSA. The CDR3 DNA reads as TGTGCCAGCAGCTTAGGTATAGCGGGAATCGGTTTCGAGCAGTACTTC. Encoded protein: CASSLGIAGIGFEQYF.

The chain's CDR3 is CASSDGRRLNEKLFF. In DNA, the CDR3 is TGTGCCAGCAGTGACGGAAGGAGGCTTAATGAAAAACTGTTTTTT. This chain joins TRBV2 and TRBJ1-4; D is unresolved. From germline, CDR1 is SNHLY and CDR2 FYNNEI. Trimming took off 3 bases at V and 4 bases at J, with 12 bases between the two ends. The CDR3 runs to 15 residues.